The present entry profiles one T cell receptor (beta chain) with its context. Its antigen target is currently unknown. It has no much larger one-base neighbor in the sample; base qualities were not kept. The data belong to a study of blood T cell repertoires in COVID-19 (dated by TCRdb to the early 2020s). Background on the whole study: Collaborator samples came from the United States, Italy and Spain and covered acute and convalescent phases of COVID-19. The material from the prospective study consisted of cDNA or gDNA derived from T cells, B-cell-depleted T cells, or PBMCs. Subjects who had been exposed to COVID-19, were actively infected with it, or had recovered from it provided the deeply sampled blood TCRbeta repertoires that made up the dataset. The repertoires were released in a freely available public database meant as a resource for research on the immune response to SARS-CoV-2. The samples were drawn from two sources: the first 160 participants of the ongoing ImmuneRACE study, and 950 to 1,500 subjects contributed by 6 global collaborators. The sample metadata nearly always contained a de-identified subject ID, COVID-19 status, age in years and sex. Where available, HLA class I and class II types were taken from metadata supplied by the sample provider and were not determined by assay-based typing. Broad study findings and their caveats: The amount of clinical and demographic metadata varied by source and participant and was provided uncurated.

TCRbeta CDR3 regions were amplified from genomic DNA using the immunoSEQ Assay, a bias-controlled multiplex PCR. The original pipeline was this. The number of nucleated cells in each sample was estimated from the amplification of reference gene primers within the assay. To quantify the absolute abundance of each unique TCRbeta CDR3 rearrangement, sequence reads were collapsed and filtered. For each sample, productive Simpson clonality was calculated as the square root of Simpson's diversity index over productive rearrangements. TCRdb re-hosts the immuneACCESS table, in-frame sequences only. Its copies lack some clones; in the studies checked, an unresolved V gene accounts for under half of them, and the cause for the rest is not known. V, J and clone size are those of that table, while D and trimming were read from the DNA. The sample yields about 41,000 clones; around nine tenths were counted once. The ten largest clones represent 4.3% of the sample.

V and J are trimmed by 3 bases and 3 bases, and the gene matches miss 5 bases of the junction. The germline V gene (reference sequence) provides CDR1 SGHNT and CDR2 YYREEE. The CDR3 runs 17 amino acids, cysteine and phenylalanine included. Only CDR3 DNA is held: 51 bases, read in frame from base 1. The collaborating institutions used their own protocols to collect whole blood in K2EDTA tubes. For TCRbeta analysis, collaborator samples were shipped as frozen whole blood, as isolated PBMCs, or as DNA extracted from either sample type. The source material was peripheral blood. The source is a man in his sixties with acute or convalescent COVID-19. The chain links TRBV5-4 with TRBJ2-1; 14 junctional bases match TRBD2. For the CDR3, the sequence is CASSSGLAGGLYNEQFF. Here is the DNA: TGTGCCAGCAGCTCCGGACTAGCGGGGGGCCTCTACAATGAGCAGTTCTTC.